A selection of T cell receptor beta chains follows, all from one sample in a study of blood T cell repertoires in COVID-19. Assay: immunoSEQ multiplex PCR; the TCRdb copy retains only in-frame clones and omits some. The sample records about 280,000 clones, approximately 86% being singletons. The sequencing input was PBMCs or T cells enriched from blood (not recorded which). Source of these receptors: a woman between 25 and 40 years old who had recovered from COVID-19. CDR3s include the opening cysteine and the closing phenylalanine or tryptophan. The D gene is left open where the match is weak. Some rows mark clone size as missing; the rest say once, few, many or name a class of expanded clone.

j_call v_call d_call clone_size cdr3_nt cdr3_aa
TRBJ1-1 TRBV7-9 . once TGTGCCAGCAGCTTAGGTCCCGGGTCCTACACTGAAGCTTTCTTT CASSLGPGSYTEAFF
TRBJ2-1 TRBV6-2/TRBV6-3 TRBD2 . TGTGCCAGCAGTCTCCCGGGACTAGCGGGGTACAATGAGCAGTTCTTC CASSLPGLAGYNEQFF
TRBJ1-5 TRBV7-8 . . TGTGCCAGCAGCTTAGACGCGGGGAATCAGCCCCAGCATTTT CASSLDAGNQPQHF
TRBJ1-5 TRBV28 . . TGTGCCAGCAGTTCCCTAGATAGCAATCAGCCCCAGCATTTT CASSSLDSNQPQHF
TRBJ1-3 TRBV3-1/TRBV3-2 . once TGTGCCAGCAGCCAAGGCTTGGACAGTTTTGGAGGAAACACCATATATTTT CASSQGLDSFGGNTIYF
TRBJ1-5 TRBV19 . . TGTGCCAGTAGTACGGTCGCGGGACCCCTTAATCAGCCCCAGCATTTT CASSTVAGPLNQPQHF
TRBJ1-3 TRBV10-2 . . TGCGCCAGCAGTGACGGGGGGACCTCTGGAAACACCATATATTTT CASSDGGTSGNTIYF
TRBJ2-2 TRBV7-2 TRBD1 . TGTGCCAGCAGCTTGGACAGGACCAACACCGGGGAGCTGTTTTTT CASSLDRTNTGELFF
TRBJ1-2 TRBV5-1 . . TGCGCCAGCAGCTTCGGACAGTATGGCTACACCTTC CASSFGQYGYTF
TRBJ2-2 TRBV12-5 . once TGTGCTAGTGGTTTGGGCCGGGTACGGACAGAGAACACCGGGGAGCTGTTTTTT CASGLGRVRTENTGELFF
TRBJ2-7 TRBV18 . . TGTGCCAGCTCACCCAATGTCAGAAGCGAGCAGTACTTC CASSPNVRSEQYF
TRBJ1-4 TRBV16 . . TGTGCCAGCAGCCCCCCGACAGAACTTAATGAAAAACTGTTTTTT CASSPPTELNEKLFF
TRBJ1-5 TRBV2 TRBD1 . TGTGCCAGCAGTGAGGGACAGGGGAGCAATCAGCCCCAGCATTTT CASSEGQGSNQPQHF
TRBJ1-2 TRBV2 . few TGTGCCAGCAGTGAAGCCCGGGGGGCCGACTATGGCTACACCTTC CASSEARGADYGYTF
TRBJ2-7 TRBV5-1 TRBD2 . TGCGCCAGCAGCTTGGGGGGAGGGCCCTACGAGCAGTACTTC CASSLGGGPYEQYF
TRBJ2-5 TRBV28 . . TGTGCCAGCAGTTTGCCCCAGGGTGTGGGGCAGACCCAGTACTTC CASSLPQGVGQTQYF
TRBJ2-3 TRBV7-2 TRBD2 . TGTGCCAGCAGCTTCGGGACTAGCGGGATCTCGGATACGCAGTATTTT CASSFGTSGISDTQYF
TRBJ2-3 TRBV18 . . TGTGCCAGCTCACCAGGAGGGCGGTTGGGCACAGATACGCAGTATTTT CASSPGGRLGTDTQYF
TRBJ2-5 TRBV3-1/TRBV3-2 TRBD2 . TGTGCCAGCGGGAAAAGAAATGCGGGGACTAGCGCTTGGGAGACCCAGTACTTC CASGKRNAGTSAWETQYF
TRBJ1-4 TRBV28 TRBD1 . TGTGCCAGCTGGGGGACAGGGGCTGAAAAACTGTTTTTT CASWGTGAEKLFF
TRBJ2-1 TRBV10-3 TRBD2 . TGTGCCATCAGTCCGGGGGGAATCTACAATGAGCAGTTCTTC CAISPGGIYNEQFF
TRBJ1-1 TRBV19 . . TGTGCCAGTAGTATAGGAAGGGTTGGGAGTGGCACTGAAGCTTTCTTT CASSIGRVGSGTEAFF
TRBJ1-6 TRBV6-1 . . TGTGCCAGCAGTGAACAGGGAGGAGAGGTGGACATGCATAATTCACCCCTCCACTTT CASSEQGGEVDMHNSPLHF
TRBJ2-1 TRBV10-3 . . TGTGCCATCAGTGAGTCGGTGCTGGCGGGCGATGAGCAGTTCTTC CAISESVLAGDEQFF